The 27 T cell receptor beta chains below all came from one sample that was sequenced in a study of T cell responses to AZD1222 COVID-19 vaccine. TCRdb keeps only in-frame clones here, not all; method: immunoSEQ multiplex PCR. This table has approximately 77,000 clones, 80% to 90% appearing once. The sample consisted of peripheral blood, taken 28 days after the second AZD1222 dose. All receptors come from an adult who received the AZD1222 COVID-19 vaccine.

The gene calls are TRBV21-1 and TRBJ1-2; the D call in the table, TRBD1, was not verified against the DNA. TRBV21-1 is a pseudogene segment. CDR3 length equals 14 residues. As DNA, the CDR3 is TGTGCCAGCAGCAAAGGGCAGGGGGACTATGGCTACACCTTC. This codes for CASSKGQGDYGYTF.

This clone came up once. CDR3 protein: CASSSSPLNYGYTF. The CDR3 bases are TGTGCCAGCAGTTCCTCCCCCCTGAACTATGGCTACACCTTC. The chain combines TRBV28 with TRBJ1-2, with D uncertain. From germline, CDR1 is MDHEN and CDR2 SYDVKM. V dropped 4 bases and J dropped 2 bases, with 11 bases sitting between them. There are 14 residues in the CDR3.

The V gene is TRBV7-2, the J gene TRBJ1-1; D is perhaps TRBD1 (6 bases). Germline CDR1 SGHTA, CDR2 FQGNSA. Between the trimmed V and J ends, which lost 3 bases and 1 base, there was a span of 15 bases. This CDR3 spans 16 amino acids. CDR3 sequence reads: CASSLKAGAGNTEAFF. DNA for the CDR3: TGTGCCAGCAGCTTGAAGGCAGGGGCTGGGAACACTGAAGCTTTCTTT.

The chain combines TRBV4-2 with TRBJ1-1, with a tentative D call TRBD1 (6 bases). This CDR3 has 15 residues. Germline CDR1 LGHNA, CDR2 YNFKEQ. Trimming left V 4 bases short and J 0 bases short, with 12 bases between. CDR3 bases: TGTGCCAGCAGCCCCTTAGGACAGATGAACACTGAAGCTTTCTTT. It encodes CASSPLGQMNTEAFF.

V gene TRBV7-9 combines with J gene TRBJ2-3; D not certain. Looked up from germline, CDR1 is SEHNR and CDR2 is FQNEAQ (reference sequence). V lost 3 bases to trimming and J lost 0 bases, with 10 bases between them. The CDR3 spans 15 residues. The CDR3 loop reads CASSLDGSSTDTQYF. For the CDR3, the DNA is TGTGCCAGCAGCTTGGACGGTTCTAGCACAGATACGCAGTATTTT.

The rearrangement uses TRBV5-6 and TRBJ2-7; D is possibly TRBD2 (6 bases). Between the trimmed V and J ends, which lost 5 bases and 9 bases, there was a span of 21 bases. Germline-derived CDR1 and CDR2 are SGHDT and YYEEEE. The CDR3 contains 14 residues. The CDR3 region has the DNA TGTGCCAGCAGGGATGCCGGGACTTCAGGCGTGCAGTACTTC. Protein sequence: CASRDAGTSGVQYF.

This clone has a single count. The CDR3 DNA reads as TGTGCCAGCAGTTCCAGACAGGGAAGCAATCAGCCCCAGCATTTT. It specifies CASSSRQGSNQPQHF. The chain carries TRBV28 and TRBJ1-5; 7 bases map to TRBD1. Germline assignment: CDR1 MDHEN and CDR2 SYDVKM. V gave up 4 bases and J gave up 1 base; unmatched junction bases: 4. CDR3 size: 15 residues.

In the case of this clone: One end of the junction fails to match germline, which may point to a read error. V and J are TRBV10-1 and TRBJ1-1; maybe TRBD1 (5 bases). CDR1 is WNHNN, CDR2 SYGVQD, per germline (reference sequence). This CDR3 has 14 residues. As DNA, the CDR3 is TGCGCCAGCAGAGCTAAGACAGTTTACACTGAAGTTTTCTTT. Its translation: CASRAKTVYTEVFF.

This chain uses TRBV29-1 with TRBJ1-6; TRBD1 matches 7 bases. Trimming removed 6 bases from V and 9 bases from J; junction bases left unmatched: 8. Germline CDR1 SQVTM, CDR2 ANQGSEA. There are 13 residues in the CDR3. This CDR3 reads CSVQGDNGSPLHF. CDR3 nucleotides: TGCAGCGTCCAGGGGGACAATGGTTCACCCCTCCACTTT. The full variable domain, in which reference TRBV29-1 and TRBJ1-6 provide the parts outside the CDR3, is SAVISQKPSRDICQRGTSLTIQCQVDSQVTMMFWYRQQPGQSLTLIATANQGSEATYESGFVIDKFPISRPNLTFSTLTVSNMSPEDSSIYLCSVQGDNGSPLHFGNGTRLTVT.

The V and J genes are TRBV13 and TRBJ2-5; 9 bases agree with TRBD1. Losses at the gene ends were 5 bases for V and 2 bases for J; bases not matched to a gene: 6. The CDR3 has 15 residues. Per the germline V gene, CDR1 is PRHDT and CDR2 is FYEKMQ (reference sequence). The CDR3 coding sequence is TGTGCCAGCAGCGCTGGGACAGGGCTGCAAGAGACCCAGTACTTC. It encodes CASSAGTGLQETQYF.

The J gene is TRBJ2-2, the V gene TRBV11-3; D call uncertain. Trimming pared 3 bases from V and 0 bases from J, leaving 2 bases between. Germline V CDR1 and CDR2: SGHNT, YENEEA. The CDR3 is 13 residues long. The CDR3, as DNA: TGTGCCAGCAGCTTGGCGAACACCGGGGAGCTGTTTTTT. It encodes CASSLANTGELFF.

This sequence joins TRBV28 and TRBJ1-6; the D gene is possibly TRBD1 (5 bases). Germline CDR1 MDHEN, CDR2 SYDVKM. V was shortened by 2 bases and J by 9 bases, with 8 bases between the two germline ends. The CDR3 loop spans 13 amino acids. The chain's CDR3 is CASSLEGASPLHF. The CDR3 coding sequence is TGTGCCAGCAGTTTAGAAGGGGCTTCACCCCTCCACTTT. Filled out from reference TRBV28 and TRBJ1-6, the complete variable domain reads DVKVTQSSRYLVKRTGEKVFLECVQDMDHENMFWYRQDPGLGLRLIYFSYDVKMKEKGDIPEGYSVSREKKERFSLILESASTNQTSMYLCASSLEGASPLHFGNGTRLTVT.

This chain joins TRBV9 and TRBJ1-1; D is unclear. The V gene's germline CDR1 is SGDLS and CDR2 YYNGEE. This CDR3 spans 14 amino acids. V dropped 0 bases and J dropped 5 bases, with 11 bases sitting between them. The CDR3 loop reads CASSVGEMLTEAFF. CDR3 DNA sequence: TGTGCCAGCAGCGTAGGGGAGATGTTGACTGAAGCTTTCTTT.

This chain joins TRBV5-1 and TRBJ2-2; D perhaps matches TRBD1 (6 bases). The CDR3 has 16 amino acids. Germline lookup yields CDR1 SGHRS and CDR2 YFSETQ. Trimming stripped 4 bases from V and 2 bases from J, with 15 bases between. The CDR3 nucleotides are TGCGCCAGCAGCCTACTCACAGGGACCAACACCGGGGAGCTGTTTTTT. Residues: CASSLLTGTNTGELFF.

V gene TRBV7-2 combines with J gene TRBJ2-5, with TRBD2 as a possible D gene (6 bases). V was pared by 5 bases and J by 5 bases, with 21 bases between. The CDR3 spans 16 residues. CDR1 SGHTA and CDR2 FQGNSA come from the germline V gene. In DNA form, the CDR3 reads TGTGCCAGCAGCCTGTCCCCGGGACTGGGGCGCGAGACCCAGTACTTC. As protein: CASSLSPGLGRETQYF.

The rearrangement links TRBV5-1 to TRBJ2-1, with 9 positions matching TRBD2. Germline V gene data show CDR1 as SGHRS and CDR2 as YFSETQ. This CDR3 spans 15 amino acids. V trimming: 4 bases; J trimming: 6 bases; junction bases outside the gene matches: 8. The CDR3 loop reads CASSVSGSYPNEQFF. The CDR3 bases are TGCGCCAGCAGCGTTAGCGGGAGTTATCCCAATGAGCAGTTCTTC.

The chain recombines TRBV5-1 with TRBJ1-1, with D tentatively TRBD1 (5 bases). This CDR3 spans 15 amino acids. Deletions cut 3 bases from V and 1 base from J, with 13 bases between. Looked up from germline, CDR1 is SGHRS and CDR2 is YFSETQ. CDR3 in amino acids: CASSYPVGGNTEAFF. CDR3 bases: TGCGCCAGCAGCTACCCGGTCGGGGGGAACACTGAAGCTTTCTTT.

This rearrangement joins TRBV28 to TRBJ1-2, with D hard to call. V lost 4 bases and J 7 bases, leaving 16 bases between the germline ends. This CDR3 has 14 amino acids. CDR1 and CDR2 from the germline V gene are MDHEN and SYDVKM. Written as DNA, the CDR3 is TGTGCCAGCAGTTCCGGGGAGTTTCGAAGTGGCTACACCTTC. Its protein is CASSSGEFRSGYTF.

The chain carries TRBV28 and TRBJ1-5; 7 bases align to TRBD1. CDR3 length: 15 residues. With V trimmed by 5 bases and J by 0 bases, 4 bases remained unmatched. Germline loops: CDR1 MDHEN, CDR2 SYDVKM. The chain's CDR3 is CASSGTADSNQPQHF. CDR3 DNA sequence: TGTGCCAGCAGTGGGACAGCCGATAGCAATCAGCCCCAGCATTTT.

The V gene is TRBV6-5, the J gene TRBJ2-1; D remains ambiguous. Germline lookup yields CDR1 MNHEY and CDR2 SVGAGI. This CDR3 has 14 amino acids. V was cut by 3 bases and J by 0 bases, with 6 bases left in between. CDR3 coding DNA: TGTGCCAGCAGTTATGAAAGCTCCTACAATGAGCAGTTCTTC. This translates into CASSYESSYNEQFF.

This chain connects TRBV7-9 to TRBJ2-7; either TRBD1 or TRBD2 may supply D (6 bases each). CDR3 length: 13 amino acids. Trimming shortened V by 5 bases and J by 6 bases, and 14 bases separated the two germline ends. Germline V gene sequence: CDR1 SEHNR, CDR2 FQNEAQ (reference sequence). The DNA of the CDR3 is TGTGCCAGCAGCGGAGGGGGTAGGGGCGAGCAGTACTTC. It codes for CASSGGGRGEQYF.

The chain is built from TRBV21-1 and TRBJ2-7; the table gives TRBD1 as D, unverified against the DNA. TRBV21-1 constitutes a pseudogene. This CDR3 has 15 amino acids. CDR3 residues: CASRSNRAPPYEQYF. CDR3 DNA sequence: TGTGCCAGCAGATCTAACAGGGCCCCCCCCTACGAGCAGTACTTC.

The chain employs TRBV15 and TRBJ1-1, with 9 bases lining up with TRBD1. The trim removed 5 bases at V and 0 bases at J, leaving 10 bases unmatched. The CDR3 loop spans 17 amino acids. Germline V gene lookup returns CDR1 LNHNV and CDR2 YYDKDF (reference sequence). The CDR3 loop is CATSLTGGRLMNTEAFF. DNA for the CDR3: TGTGCCACCAGCTTAACAGGGGGCCGACTGATGAACACTGAAGCTTTCTTT.

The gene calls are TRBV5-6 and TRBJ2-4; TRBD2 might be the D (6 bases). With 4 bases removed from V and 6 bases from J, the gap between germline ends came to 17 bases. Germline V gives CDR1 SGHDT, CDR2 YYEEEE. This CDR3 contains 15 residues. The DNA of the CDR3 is TGTGCCAGCAGCCGCCGGGGCCCAGCGGGAAACATTCAGTACTTC. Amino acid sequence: CASSRRGPAGNIQYF.

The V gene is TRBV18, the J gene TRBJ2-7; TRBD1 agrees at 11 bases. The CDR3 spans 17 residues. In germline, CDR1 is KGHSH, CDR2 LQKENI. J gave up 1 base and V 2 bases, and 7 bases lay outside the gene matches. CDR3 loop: CASSPSGQGAKSYEQYF. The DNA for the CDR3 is TGTGCCAGCTCACCATCTGGACAGGGGGCAAAATCCTACGAGCAGTACTTC.

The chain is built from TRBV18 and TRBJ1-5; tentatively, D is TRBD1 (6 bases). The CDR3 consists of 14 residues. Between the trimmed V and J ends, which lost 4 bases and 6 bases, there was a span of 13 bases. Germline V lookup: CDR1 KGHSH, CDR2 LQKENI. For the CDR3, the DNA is TGTGCCAGCTCACAACAGGGTCTCAGTCAGCCCCAGCATTTT. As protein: CASSQQGLSQPQHF. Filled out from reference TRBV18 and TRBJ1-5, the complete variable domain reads NAGVMQNPRHLVRRRGQEARLRCSPMKGHSHVYWYRQLPEEGLKFMVYLQKENIIDESGMPKERFSAEFPKEGPSILRIQQVVRGDSAAYFCASSQQGLSQPQHFGDGTRLSIL.

CDR3: CASSLVRSGRKEKLFF. The DNA for the CDR3 is TGCGCCAGCAGCTTGGTTAGGAGCGGGCGGAAAGAAAAACTGTTTTTT. The chain carries TRBV5-1 and TRBJ1-4; unclear D gene. V was shortened by 0 bases and J by 8 bases, with 17 bases between the two germline ends. The CDR3 covers 16 residues. Per germline, CDR1 SGHRS and CDR2 YFSETQ.